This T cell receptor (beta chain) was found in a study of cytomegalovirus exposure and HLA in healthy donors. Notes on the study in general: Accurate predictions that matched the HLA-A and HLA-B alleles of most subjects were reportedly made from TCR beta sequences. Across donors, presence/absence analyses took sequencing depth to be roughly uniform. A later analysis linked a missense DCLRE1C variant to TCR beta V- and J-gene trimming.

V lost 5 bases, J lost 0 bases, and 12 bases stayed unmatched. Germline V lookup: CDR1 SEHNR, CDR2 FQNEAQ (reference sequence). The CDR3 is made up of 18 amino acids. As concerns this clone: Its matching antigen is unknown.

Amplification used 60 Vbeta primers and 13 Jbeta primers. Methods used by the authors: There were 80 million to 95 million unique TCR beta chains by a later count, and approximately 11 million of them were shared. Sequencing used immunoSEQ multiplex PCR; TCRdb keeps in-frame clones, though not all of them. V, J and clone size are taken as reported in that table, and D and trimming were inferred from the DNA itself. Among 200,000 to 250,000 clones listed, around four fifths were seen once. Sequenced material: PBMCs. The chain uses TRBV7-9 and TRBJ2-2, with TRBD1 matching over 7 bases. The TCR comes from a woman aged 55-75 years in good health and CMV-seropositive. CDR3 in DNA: TGTGCCAGCAGCACAATCTCGGGACAGAGAACGAACACCGGGGAGCTGTTTTTT. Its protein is CASSTISGQRTNTGELFF. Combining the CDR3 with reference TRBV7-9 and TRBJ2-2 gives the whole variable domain DTGVSQNPRHKITKRGQNVTFRCDPISEHNRLYWYRQTLGQGPEFLTYFQNEAQLEKSRLLSDRFSAERPKGSFSTLEIQRTEQGDSAMYLCASSTISGQRTNTGELFFGEGSRLTVL.